A single sample is the source of the 10 T cell receptor beta chains below, sequenced in a study of blood T cell repertoires in COVID-19. The method was immunoSEQ multiplex PCR; TCRdb's version includes in-frame clones alone and lacks a portion of them. The table lists 53,000 or so clones, about 76% of them singletons, with 40% to 45% in the top ten. Input material: peripheral blood. Source of these receptors: a man in his 70s with active or convalescent COVID-19.

This CDR3 is CASSPRQLNEKLFF. In nucleotides, the CDR3 is TGTGCCAGCTCACCCAGACAGCTTAATGAAAAACTGTTTTTT. This chain joins TRBV18 and TRBJ1-4, with D possibly TRBD1 on 5 matching bases. Germline CDR1 KGHSH, CDR2 LQKENI. Trimming removed 3 bases from V and 4 bases from J, with 9 bases in between. This CDR3 is 14 amino acids long.

The chain uses TRBV6-2 or TRBV6-3 and TRBJ1-1, with 7 positions matching TRBD1. CDR1 and CDR2 from the germline V gene are MNHEY and SVGEGT. The CDR3 runs 14 residues. Trimming removed 5 bases from V and 4 bases from J; junction bases left unmatched: 7. CDR3 DNA sequence: TGTGCCAGCAGTCGGGACAGAAGACCCACTGAAGCTTTCTTT. Translating gives CASSRDRRPTEAFF.

This chain joins TRBV25-1 and TRBJ1-1; possibly TRBD1 for D (6 bases). Trimming stripped 7 bases from V and 5 bases from J, with 14 bases between. The CDR3 length is 13 residues. From germline, CDR1 is MGHDK and CDR2 SYGVNS. CDR3 nucleotides: TGTGCCAGCACCCGGGTAGGGGGAACTGAAGCTTTCTTT. This sequence encodes CASTRVGGTEAFF.

The chain carries TRBV4-1 and TRBJ2-1, with 9 nucleotides matching TRBD1. Germline CDR1 is MGHRA and CDR2 is YSYEKL. CDR3 length: 16 amino acids. J was trimmed by 4 bases and V by 8 bases; bases with no gene match: 12. As DNA, the CDR3 is TGCGCCAGCGCCAATCAGGAGACAGGGGGTTACAATGAGCAGTTCTTC. This translates into CASANQETGGYNEQFF.

The chain employs TRBV11-3 and TRBJ2-7; 14 bases line up with TRBD2. V was clipped by 4 bases and J by 3 bases; unmatched bases: 5. Germline assignment: CDR1 SGHNT and CDR2 YENEEA. This CDR3 region has 16 residues. The CDR3 sequence: CASSSRGTSGSYEQYF. DNA of the CDR3: TGTGCCAGCAGCTCACGGGGGACTAGCGGGAGCTACGAGCAGTACTTC.

The genes are TRBV29-1 and TRBJ1-1; a possible D gene is TRBD1 (6 bases). Per the germline V gene, CDR1 is SQVTM and CDR2 is ANQGSEA. V was trimmed by 7 bases and J by 1 base, leaving 13 bases between them. This CDR3 contains 13 residues. Here the CDR3 DNA reads TGCAGCGCTATGACAGGAAGGAACACTGAAGCTTTCTTT. The encoded protein is CSAMTGRNTEAFF.

The CDR3 protein is CASSELGTGGNQPQHF. The CDR3 DNA sequence: TGTGCCAGCAGTGAACTTGGGACAGGGGGCAATCAGCCCCAGCATTTT. The chain combines TRBV6-1 with TRBJ1-5, with 10 nucleotides matching TRBD1. Germline CDR1 MNHNS, CDR2 SASEGT. This CDR3 contains 16 residues. The junction had 3 bases not matched to a gene; V was cut back by 2 bases and J by 2 bases.

V is TRBV27 and J is TRBJ2-3, with 7 bases lining up with TRBD2. From germline, CDR1 is MNHEY and CDR2 SMNVEV (reference sequence). The CDR3 runs 16 residues. After removal of 5 bases from V and 1 base from J, the junction contained 9 bases not matched to a gene. The CDR3 is CASSPPRAGGTDTQYF. CDR3 sequence (DNA): TGTGCCAGCAGTCCCCCCAGGGCGGGGGGCACAGATACGCAGTATTTT.

This clone has only a few counts. The chain recombines TRBV7-3 with TRBJ1-6; D is undetermined. V was cut by 0 bases and J by 6 bases, with 3 bases left in between. The CDR3 is 13 amino acids. Per germline, CDR1 SGHTA and CDR2 FQGTGA. Written as DNA, the CDR3 is TGTGCCAGCAGCTTAACCAGTAATTCACCCCTCCACTTT. This translates into CASSLTSNSPLHF.

The chain links TRBV29-1 to TRBJ1-1; TRBD1 matches at 7 bases. With V trimmed by 6 bases and J by 4 bases, 5 bases remained unmatched. Germline V gene data show CDR1 as SQVTM and CDR2 as ANQGSEA. The CDR3 runs 12 residues. CDR3 in DNA: TGCAGCGTCGACAGGGTGAGCACTGAAGCTTTCTTT. Translation: CSVDRVSTEAFF. The complete variable domain, with remaining parts taken from reference TRBV29-1 and TRBJ1-1, reads SAVISQKPSRDICQRGTSLTIQCQVDSQVTMMFWYRQQPGQSLTLIATANQGSEATYESGFVIDKFPISRPNLTFSTLTVSNMSPEDSSIYLCSVDRVSTEAFFGQGTRLTVV.